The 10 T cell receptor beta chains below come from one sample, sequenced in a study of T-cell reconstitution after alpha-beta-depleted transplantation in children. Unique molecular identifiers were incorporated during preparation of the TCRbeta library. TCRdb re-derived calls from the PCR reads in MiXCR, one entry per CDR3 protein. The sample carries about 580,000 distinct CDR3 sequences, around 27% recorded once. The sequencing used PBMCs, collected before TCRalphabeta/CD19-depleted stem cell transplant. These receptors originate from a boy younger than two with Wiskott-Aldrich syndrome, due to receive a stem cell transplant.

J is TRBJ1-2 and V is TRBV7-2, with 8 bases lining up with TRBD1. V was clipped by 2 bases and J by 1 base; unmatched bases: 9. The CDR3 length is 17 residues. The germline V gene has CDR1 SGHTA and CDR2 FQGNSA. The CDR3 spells CASSLPKNGQGNYGYTF. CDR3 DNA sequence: TGTGCCAGCAGCTTACCCAAAAACGGACAGGGTAACTATGGCTACACCTTC.

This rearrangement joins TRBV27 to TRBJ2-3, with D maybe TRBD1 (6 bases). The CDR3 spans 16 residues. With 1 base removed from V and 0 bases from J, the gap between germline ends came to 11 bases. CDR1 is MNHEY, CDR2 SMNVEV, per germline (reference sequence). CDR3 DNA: TGTGCCAGCAGTTTATTGGGGGCAGAGAGCACAGATACGCAGTATTTT. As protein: CASSLLGAESTDTQYF.

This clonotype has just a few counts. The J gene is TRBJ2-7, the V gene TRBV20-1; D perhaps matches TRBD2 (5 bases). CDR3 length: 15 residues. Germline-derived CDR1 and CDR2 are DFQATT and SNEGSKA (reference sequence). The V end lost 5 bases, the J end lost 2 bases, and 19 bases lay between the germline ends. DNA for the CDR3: TGCAGTGCTCAAAAGGGAGCCGGAGTGGCCTACGAGCAGTACTTC. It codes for CSAQKGAGVAYEQYF.

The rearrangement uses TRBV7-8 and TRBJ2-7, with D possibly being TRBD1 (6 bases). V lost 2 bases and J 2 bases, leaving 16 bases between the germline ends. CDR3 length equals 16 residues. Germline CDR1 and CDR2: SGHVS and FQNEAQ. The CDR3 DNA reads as TGTGCCAGCAGCTTATACCCGATGAGGGGGACCTACGAGCAGTACTTC. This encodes CASSLYPMRGTYEQYF.

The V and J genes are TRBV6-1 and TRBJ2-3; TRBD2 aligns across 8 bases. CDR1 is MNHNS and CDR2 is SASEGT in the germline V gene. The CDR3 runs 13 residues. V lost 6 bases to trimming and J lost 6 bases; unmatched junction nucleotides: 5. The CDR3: CASSPQREDTQYF. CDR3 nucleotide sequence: TGTGCCAGCAGCCCGCAGCGGGAGGATACGCAGTATTTT.

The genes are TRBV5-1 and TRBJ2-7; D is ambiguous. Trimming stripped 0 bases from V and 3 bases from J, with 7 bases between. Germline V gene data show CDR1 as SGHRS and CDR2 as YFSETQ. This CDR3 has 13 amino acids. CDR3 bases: TGCGCCAGCAGCTTGGAAACCTACTACGAGCAGTACTTC. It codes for CASSLETYYEQYF.

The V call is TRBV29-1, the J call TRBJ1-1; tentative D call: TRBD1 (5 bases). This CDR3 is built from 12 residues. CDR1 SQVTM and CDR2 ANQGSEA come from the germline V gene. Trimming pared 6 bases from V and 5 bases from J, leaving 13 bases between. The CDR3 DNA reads TGCAGCGTCGGGGGGGGGACTACTGAAGCTTTCTTT. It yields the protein CSVGGGTTEAFF.

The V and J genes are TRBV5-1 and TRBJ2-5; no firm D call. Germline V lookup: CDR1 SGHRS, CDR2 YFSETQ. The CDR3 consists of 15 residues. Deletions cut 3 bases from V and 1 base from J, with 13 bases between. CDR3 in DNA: TGCGCCAGCAGCTGGGATCCGGGTTCCCAAGAGACCCAGTACTTC. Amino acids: CASSWDPGSQETQYF. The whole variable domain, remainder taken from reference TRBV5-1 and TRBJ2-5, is KAGVTQTPRYLIKTRGQQVTLSCSPISGHRSVSWYQQTPGQGLQFLFEYFSETQRNKGNFPGRFSGRQFSNSRSEMNVSTLELGDSALYLCASSWDPGSQETQYFGPGTRLLVL.

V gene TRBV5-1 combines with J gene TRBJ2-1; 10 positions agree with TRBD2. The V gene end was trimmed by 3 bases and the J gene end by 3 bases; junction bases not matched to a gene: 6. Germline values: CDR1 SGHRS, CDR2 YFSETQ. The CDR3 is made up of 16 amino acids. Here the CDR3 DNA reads TGCGCCAGCAGCTCAGCGAGCGGGAGGGGCTACAATGAGCAGTTCTTC. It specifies CASSSASGRGYNEQFF.

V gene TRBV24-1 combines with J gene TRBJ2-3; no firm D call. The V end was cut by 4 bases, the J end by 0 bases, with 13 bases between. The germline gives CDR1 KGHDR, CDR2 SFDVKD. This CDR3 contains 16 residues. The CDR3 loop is CATSDPDGASTDTQYF. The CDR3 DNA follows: TGTGCCACCAGTGACCCGGACGGAGCTAGCACAGATACGCAGTATTTT.